This T cell receptor beta chain was captured in a study of blood T cell repertoires in COVID-19. In the study overall: Whether acute or convalescent, the COVID-19 samples came from the United States, Italy and Spain. From T cells, B-cell-depleted T cells, or PBMCs came the material, which was cDNA or gDNA.

The CDR3 extends over 11 amino acids. Germline CDR1 reads MDHEN; CDR2 reads SYDVKM. V was clipped by 4 bases and J by 8 bases, with 8 bases between them. In the original analysis: Reference gene primer amplification in the assay estimated nucleated cell counts. The repertoire was sequenced with immunoSEQ multiplex PCR; TCRdb's copy has only in-frame clones and lacks some. The DNA gave D and trimming, while V, J and clone size come from that table. This table has almost 35,000 clones, over 80% appearing once. The sequence came from a man aged 55 to 70 with active COVID-19. The sample consisted of peripheral blood. V usage is TRBV28 and J usage is TRBJ1-1, with D tentatively TRBD1 (6 bases). The CDR3 loop reads CASSYRAEAFF. CDR3 sequence (DNA): TGTGCCAGCAGTTACAGGGCCGAAGCTTTCTTT. The variable domain in full, with the rest retrieved from reference TRBV28 and TRBJ1-1, is DVKVTQSSRYLVKRTGEKVFLECVQDMDHENMFWYRQDPGLGLRLIYFSYDVKMKEKGDIPEGYSVSREKKERFSLILESASTNQTSMYLCASSYRAEAFFGQGTRLTVV.